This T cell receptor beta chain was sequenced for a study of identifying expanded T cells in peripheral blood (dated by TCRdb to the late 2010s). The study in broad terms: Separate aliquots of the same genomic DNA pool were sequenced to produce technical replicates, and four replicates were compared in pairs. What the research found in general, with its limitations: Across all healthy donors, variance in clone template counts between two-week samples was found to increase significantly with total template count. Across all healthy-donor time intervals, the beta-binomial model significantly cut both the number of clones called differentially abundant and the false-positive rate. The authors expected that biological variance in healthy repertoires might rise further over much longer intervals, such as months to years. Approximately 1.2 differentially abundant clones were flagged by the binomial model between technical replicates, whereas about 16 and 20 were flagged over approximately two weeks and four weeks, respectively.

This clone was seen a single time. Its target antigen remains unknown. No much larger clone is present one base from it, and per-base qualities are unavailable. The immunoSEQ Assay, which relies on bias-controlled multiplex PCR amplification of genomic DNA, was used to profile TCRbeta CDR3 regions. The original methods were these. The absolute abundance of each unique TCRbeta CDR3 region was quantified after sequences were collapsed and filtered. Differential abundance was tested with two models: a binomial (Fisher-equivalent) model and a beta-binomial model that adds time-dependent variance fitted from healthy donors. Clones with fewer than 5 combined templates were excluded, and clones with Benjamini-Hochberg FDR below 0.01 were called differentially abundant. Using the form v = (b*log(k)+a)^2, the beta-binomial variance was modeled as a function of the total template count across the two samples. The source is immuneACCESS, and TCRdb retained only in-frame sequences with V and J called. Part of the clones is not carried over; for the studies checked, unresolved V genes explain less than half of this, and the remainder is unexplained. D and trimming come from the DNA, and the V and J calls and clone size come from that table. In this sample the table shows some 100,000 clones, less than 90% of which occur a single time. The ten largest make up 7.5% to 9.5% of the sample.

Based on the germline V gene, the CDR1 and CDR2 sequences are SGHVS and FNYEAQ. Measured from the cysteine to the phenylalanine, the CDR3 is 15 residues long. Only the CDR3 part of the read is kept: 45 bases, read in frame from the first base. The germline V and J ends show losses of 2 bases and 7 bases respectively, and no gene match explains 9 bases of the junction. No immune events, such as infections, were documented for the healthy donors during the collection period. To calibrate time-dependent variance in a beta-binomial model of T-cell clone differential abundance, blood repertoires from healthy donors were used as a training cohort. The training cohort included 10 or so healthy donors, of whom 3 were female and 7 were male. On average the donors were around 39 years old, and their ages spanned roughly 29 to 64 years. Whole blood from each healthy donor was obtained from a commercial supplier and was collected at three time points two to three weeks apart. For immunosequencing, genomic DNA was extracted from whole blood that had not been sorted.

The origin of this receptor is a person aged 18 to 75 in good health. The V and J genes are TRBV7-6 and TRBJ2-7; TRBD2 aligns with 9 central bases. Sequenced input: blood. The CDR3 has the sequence CASSLNSGSTYEQYF. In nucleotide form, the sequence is TGTGCCAGCAGCTTAAATAGCGGGAGTACGTATGAGCAGTACTTC.